These 9 T cell receptor beta chains were sequenced from one sample in a study of graft-versus-host responses after intestinal transplantation. This table comes from immunoSEQ multiplex PCR, and its TCRdb copy is limited to in-frame clones, with some not included. The table has about 39,000 clones, 90% to 95% seen once; the top ten hold less than 0.25%. These receptors' targets are unknown. The sequences come from unstimulated CD8+ T cells sorted from spleen or lymph node cells, collected before transplant. The source of these receptors is a human donor who was the organ donor for an intestinal transplant.

V and J are TRBV27 and TRBJ1-1; D gene uncertain. The germline V gene encodes CDR1 MNHEY and CDR2 SMNVEV (reference sequence). This CDR3 comprises 14 residues. Trimming removed 0 bases at V and 2 bases at J, with 7 bases between. CDR3 loop: CASSLSAANTEAFF. DNA of the CDR3: TGTGCCAGCAGTTTATCGGCAGCAAACACTGAAGCTTTCTTT.

The J gene is TRBJ2-1, the V gene TRBV6-5; D remains ambiguous. V was cut by 0 bases and J by 13 bases, with 13 bases left in between. CDR1 and CDR2 from the germline V gene are MNHEY and SVGAGI. The CDR3 is made up of 13 amino acids. This CDR3 is CASSYSILGLQFF. DNA for the CDR3: TGTGCCAGCAGTTACTCGATTTTGGGGTTACAGTTCTTC.

V is TRBV7-2 and J is TRBJ2-3, with 11 bases lining up with TRBD2. Germline lookup yields CDR1 SGHTA and CDR2 FQGNSA. The length of the CDR3 is 17 residues. Losses at the gene ends were 1 base for V and 2 bases for J; bases not matched to a gene: 5. The CDR3 sequence is CASSLVGTSGYTDTQYF. The CDR3 nucleotides read TGTGCCAGCAGCTTAGTGGGGACTAGCGGTTACACAGATACGCAGTATTTT.

The rearrangement links TRBV4-3 to TRBJ2-3; D is uncertain. V was cut by 0 bases and J by 0 bases, with 13 bases left in between. Germline values: CDR1 LGHNA, CDR2 YSLEER. This CDR3 has 17 residues. The CDR3 bases are TGCGCCAGCAGCCAAGACAGGTCCGGTTCTAGCACAGATACGCAGTATTTT. Amino acid sequence: CASSQDRSGSSTDTQYF.

This sequence joins TRBV6-5 and TRBJ1-1; D gene unclear. Trimming removed 0 bases at V and 4 bases at J, with 9 bases between. The CDR3 is 14 residues long. The germline V gene encodes CDR1 MNHEY and CDR2 SVGAGI. The CDR3 nucleotides read TGTGCCAGCAGTTACTCCTACGGAGGCACTGAAGCTTTCTTT. It specifies CASSYSYGGTEAFF.

This CDR3 is CASSQGYTEAFF. CDR3 DNA sequence: TGTGCCAGCAGCCAGGGCTACACTGAAGCTTTCTTT. This sequence joins TRBV7-9 and TRBJ1-1; possible D gene TRBD1, 5 bases. V was clipped by 5 bases and J by 3 bases, with 7 bases between them. Germline values: CDR1 SEHNR, CDR2 FQNEAQ (reference sequence). This CDR3 is 12 amino acids long.

The chain combines TRBV9 with TRBJ1-2; D uncertain. Trimming left V 0 bases short and J 4 bases short, with 10 bases between. Germline V gene data show CDR1 as SGDLS and CDR2 as YYNGEE. CDR3 length: 14 amino acids. CDR3 residues: CASSVGAGSYGYTF. The DNA for the CDR3 is TGTGCCAGCAGCGTAGGTGCGGGGAGCTATGGCTACACCTTC.

The chain joins TRBV5-6 to TRBJ1-6; TRBD1 is a possible D gene (5 bases). CDR1 and CDR2 (germline): SGHDT, YYEEEE. V was shortened by 1 base and J by 0 bases, with 11 bases between the two germline ends. CDR3 length: 17 amino acids. The CDR3 DNA sequence: TGTGCCAGCAGCTTGACCCGGGGGAGCTCCTATAATTCACCCCTCCACTTT. Amino acids: CASSLTRGSSYNSPLHF.

The CDR3 DNA sequence: TGTGCCTGGAGTGTGGGGACAGGGGGCCCGGAGACCCAGTACTTC. This codes for CAWSVGTGGPETQYF. The chain is built from TRBV30 and TRBJ2-5, with 12 bases aligning to TRBD1. V was clipped by 0 bases and J by 5 bases; unmatched bases: 4. CDR1 GTSNPN and CDR2 SVGIG come from the germline V gene (reference sequence). This CDR3 contains 15 residues. Complete variable domain (other parts from reference TRBV30 and TRBJ2-5): SQTIHQWPATLVQPVGSPLSLECTVEGTSNPNLYWYRQAAGRGLQLLFYSVGIGQISSEVPQNLSASRPQDRQFILSSKKLLLSDSGFYLCAWSVGTGGPETQYFGPGTRLLVL.